This T cell receptor (beta chain) was observed in a study of lymphopenia after photon versus proton radiotherapy. Whole-study results and caveats: Oligoclonal CD8+ Temra expansion after nadir drove photon patients' diversity drop.

A note on this clone: Its antigen is undetermined.

Produced via immunoSEQ multiplex PCR; TCRdb's table is partial and in-frame only. The table includes 150,000 or so clones, 70% to 90% detected once. This receptor was identified in a man in his fifties with gastric cancer. The material was peripheral blood, obtained from a patient treated with photon-based radiotherapy.

This chain's CDR3 is CASSQDSLAGSNEQFF. As DNA, the CDR3 is TGTGCCAGCAGCCAAGATAGTCTAGCGGGAAGCAATGAGCAGTTCTTC. This chain links TRBV4-2 with TRBJ2-1, with 9 bases fitting TRBD2. Looked up from germline, CDR1 is LGHNA and CDR2 is YNFKEQ. This CDR3 spans 16 amino acids. J gave up 6 bases and V 0 bases, and 6 bases lay outside the gene matches.